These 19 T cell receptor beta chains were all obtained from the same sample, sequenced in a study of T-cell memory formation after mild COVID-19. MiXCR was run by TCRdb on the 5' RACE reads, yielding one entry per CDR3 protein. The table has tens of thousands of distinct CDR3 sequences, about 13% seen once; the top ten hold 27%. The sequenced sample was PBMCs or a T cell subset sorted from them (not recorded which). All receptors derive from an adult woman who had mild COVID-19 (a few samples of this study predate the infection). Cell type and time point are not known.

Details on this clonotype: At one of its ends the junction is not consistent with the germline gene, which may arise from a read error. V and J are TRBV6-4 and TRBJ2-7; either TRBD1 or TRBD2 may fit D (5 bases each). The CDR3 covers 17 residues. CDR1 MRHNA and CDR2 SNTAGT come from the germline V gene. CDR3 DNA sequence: TGTGCCAGCAGTGACCCGCTAGCTAGCACAGGCTCCTCCGAGCAGTACTTC. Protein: CASSDPLASTGSSEQYF.

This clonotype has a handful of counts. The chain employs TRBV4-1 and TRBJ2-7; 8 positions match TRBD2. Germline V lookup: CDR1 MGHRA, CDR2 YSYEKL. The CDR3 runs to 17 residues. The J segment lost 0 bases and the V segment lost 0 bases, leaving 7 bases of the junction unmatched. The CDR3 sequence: CASSQDYTSGSSYEQYF. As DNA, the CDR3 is TGCGCCAGCAGCCAAGATTACACTAGCGGAAGCTCCTACGAGCAGTACTTC.

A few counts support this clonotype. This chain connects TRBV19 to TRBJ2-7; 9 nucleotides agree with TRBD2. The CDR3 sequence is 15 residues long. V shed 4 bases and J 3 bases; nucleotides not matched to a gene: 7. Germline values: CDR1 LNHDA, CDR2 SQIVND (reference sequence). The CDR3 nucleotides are TGTGCCAGTAGTACCCTAGCGGGGAAGGACTACGAGCAGTACTTC. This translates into CASSTLAGKDYEQYF.

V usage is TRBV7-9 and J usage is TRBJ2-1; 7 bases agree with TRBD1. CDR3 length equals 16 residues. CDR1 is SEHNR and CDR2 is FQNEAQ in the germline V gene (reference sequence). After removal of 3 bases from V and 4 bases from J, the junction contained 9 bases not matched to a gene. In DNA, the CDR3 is TGTGCCAGCAGCTTGTTAGAGGGGGCGCGGTACAATGAGCAGTTCTTC. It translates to CASSLLEGARYNEQFF.

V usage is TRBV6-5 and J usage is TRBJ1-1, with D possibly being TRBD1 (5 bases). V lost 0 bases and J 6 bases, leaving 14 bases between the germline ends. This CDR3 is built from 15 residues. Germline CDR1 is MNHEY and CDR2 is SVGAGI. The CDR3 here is CASSYSRGLGAEAFF. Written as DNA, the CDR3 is TGTGCCAGCAGTTACTCTCGGGGCCTGGGGGCTGAAGCTTTCTTT.

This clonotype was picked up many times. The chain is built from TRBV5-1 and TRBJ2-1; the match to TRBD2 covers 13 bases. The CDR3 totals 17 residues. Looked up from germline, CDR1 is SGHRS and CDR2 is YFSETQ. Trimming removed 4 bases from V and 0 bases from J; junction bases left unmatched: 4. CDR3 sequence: CASSTGLAGSSYNEQFF. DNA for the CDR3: TGCGCCAGCAGCACGGGACTAGCGGGGAGCTCCTACAATGAGCAGTTCTTC.

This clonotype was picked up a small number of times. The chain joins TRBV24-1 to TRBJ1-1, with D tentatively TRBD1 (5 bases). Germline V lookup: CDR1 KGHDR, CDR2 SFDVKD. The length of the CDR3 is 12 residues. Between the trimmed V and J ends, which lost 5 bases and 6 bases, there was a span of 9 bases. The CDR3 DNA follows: TGTGCCACCAGTGGTGGGGGAGCTGAAGCTTTCTTT. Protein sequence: CATSGGGAEAFF.

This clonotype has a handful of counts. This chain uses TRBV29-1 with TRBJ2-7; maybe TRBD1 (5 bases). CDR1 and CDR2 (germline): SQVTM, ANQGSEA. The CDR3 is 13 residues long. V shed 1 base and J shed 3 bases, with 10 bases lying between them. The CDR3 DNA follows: TGCAGCGTTGAAGTAGGGGCGTACTACGAGCAGTACTTC. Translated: CSVEVGAYYEQYF.

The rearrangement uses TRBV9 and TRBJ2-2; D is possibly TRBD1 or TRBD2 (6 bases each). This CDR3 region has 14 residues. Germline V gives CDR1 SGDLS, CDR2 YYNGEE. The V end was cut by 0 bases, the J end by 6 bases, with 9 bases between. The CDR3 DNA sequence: TGTGCCAGCAGCGTAGGGGGGGCGCCCGGGGAGCTGTTTTTT. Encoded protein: CASSVGGAPGELFF.

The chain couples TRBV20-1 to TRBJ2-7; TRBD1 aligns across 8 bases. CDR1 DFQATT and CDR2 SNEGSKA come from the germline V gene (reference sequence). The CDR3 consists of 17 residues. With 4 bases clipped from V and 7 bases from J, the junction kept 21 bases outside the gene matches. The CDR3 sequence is CSANRGDFFLFAGEQYF. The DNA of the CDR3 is TGCAGTGCTAACAGGGGGGACTTCTTCCTATTCGCGGGAGAGCAGTACTTC.

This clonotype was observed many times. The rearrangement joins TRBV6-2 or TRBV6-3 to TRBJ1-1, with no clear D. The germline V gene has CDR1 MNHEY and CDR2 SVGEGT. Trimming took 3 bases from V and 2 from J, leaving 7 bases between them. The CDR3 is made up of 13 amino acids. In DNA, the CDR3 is TGTGCCAGCAGTTATGAGGGTAACACTGAAGCTTTCTTT. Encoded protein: CASSYEGNTEAFF.

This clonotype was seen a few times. This chain's CDR3 is CASSPSISDTTDTQYF. The CDR3 DNA is TGTGCCAGCAGCCCGAGTATATCGGATACCACAGATACGCAGTATTTT. The chain joins TRBV4-2 to TRBJ2-3; the D is unclear. CDR1 and CDR2 from the germline V gene are LGHNA and YNFKEQ. There are 16 residues in the CDR3. Trimming took 4 bases from V and 2 from J, leaving 16 bases between them.

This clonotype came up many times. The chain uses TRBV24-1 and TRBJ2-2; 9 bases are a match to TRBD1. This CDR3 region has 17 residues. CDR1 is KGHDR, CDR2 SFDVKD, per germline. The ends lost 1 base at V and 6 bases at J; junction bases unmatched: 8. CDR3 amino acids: CATSDFGQGFGPGELFF. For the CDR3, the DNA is TGTGCCACCAGTGATTTCGGACAGGGGTTCGGTCCCGGGGAGCTGTTTTTT.

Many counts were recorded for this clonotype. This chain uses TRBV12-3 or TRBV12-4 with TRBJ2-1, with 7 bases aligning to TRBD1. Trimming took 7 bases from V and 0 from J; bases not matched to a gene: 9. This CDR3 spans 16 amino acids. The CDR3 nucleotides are TGTGCCAGCACCGAGACAGGGTCGGGCTCCTACAATGAGCAGTTCTTC. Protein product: CASTETGSGSYNEQFF.

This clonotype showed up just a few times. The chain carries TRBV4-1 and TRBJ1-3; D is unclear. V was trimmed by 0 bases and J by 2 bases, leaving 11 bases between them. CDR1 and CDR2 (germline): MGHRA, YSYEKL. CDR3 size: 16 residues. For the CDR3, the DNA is TGCGCCAGCAGCCAAGATTTTGAGGATCCTGGAAACACCATATATTTT. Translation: CASSQDFEDPGNTIYF.

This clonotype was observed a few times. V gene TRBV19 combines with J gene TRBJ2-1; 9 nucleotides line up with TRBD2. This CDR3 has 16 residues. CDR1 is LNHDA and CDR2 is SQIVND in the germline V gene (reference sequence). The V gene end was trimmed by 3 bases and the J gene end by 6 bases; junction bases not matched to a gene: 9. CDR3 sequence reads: CASSMGSGGIGNEQFF. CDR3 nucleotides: TGTGCCAGTAGTATGGGTAGCGGGGGTATTGGCAATGAGCAGTTCTTC.

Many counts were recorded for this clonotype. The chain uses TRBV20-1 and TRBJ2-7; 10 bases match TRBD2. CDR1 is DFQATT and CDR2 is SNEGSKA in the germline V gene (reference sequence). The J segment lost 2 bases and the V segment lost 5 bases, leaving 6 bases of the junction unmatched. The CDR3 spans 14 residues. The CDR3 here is CSAAGTSEPYEQYF. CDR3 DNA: TGCAGTGCTGCCGGGACTAGCGAACCCTACGAGCAGTACTTC.

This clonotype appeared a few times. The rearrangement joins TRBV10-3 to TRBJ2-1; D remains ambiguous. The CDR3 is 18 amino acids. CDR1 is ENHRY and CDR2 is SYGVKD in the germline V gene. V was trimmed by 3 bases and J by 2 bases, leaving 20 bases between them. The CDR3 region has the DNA TGTGCCATCAGTGAAGCACTTAAGCTGGAGTTTACCTACAATGAGCAGTTCTTC. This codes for CAISEALKLEFTYNEQFF.

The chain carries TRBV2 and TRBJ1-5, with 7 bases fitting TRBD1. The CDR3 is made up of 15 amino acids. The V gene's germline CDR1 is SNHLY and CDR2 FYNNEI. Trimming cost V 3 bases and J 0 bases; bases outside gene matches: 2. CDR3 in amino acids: CASSDGQASNQPQHF. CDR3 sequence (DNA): TGTGCCAGCAGTGACGGACAGGCTAGCAATCAGCCCCAGCATTTT.